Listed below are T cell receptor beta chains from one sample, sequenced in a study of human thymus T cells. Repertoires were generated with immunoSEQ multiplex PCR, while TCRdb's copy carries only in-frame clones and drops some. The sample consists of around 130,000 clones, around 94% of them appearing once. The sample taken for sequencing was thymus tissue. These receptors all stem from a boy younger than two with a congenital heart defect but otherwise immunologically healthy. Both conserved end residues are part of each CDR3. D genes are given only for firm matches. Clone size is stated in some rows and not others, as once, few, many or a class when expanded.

CASSVDRVGETQYF TGTGCCAGCAGCGTTGACAGGGTCGGGGAGACCCAGTACTTC TRBD1 - TRBJ2-5 TRBV5-4
CASSHGGKPYEQYF TGCGCCAGCAGCCATGGAGGGAAGCCCTACGAGCAGTACTTC - - TRBJ2-7 TRBV4-1
CASSQAGTGDRDTQYF TGTGCCAGCAGCCAAGCCGGGACAGGGGATAGAGATACGCAGTATTTT TRBD1 - TRBJ2-3 TRBV4-2
CASSSVLPFHQPQHF TGTGCCAGCAGCTCCGTGCTGCCTTTCCACCAGCCCCAGCATTTT - - TRBJ1-5 TRBV28
CASSRSRDTPYGYTF TGTGCCAGCAGCCGCAGCCGGGACACCCCCTATGGCTACACCTTC - - TRBJ1-2 TRBV6-7
CASSQLVAPPKRGVYEQYF TGTGCCAGCAGCCAATTAGTCGCCCCCCCCAAGCGGGGGGTCTACGAGCAGTACTTC TRBD2 - TRBJ2-7 TRBV4-2
CASRETGKATQYF TGTGCCAGCCGAGAGACAGGGAAGGCGACCCAGTACTTC TRBD1 - TRBJ2-5 TRBV2
CASSQDRGAYEQYF TGCGCCAGCAGCCAAGACCGGGGGGCCTACGAGCAGTACTTC TRBD2 once TRBJ2-7 TRBV4-1
CASRLAGATDTQYF TGCGCCAGCAGACTAGCGGGGGCCACAGATACGCAGTATTTT TRBD2 - TRBJ2-3 TRBV5-1
CASSFRDRARTNEKLFF TGTGCCAGCAGCTTCCGGGACAGGGCGAGAACTAATGAAAAACTGTTTTTT TRBD1 - TRBJ1-4 TRBV7-2
CASSLGQGVAPLHF TGCGCCAGCAGCTTGGGACAGGGGGTGGCACCCCTCCACTTT TRBD1 - TRBJ1-6 TRBV5-1
CASSAGTGCEKLFF TGTGCCAGCAGCGCCGGGACAGGCTGTGAAAAACTGTTTTTT TRBD1 - TRBJ1-4 TRBV9
CASSQGDRGLTSGNTIYF TGCGCCAGCAGCCAAGGGGACAGGGGCCTTACCTCTGGAAACACCATATATTTT TRBD1 once TRBJ1-3 TRBV4-1
CASSPRDRSYEQYF TGTGCCAGCAGCCCACGGGACAGGTCCTACGAGCAGTACTTC TRBD1 - TRBJ2-7 TRBV7-9
CASRVHTREYF TGTGCCAGCAGGGTCCATACTAGGGAGTACTTC - - TRBJ2-7 TRBV27
CASSQADWDRPPNYGYTF TGCGCCAGCAGCCAAGCGGACTGGGACAGGCCCCCTAACTATGGCTACACCTTC TRBD1 - TRBJ1-2 TRBV4-1
CASSCPGWGEAFF TGTGCCAGCAGTTGCCCAGGGTGGGGTGAAGCTTTCTTT - - TRBJ1-1 TRBV27
CASSQVPLGTEAFF TGTGCCAGCAGCCAAGTGCCTCTGGGCACTGAAGCTTTCTTT - - TRBJ1-1 TRBV14
CASSFTGEGDTEAFF TGTGCCAGCAGCTTCACAGGGGAAGGTGACACTGAAGCTTTCTTT - - TRBJ1-1 TRBV12-1
CATSRRQGATTEQYF TGTGCCACCAGCAGACGACAGGGGGCGACAACCGAGCAGTACTTC TRBD1 - TRBJ2-7 TRBV15
CASSYSGTGAIGGYTF TGTGCCAGCAGTTACTCGGGGACAGGGGCAATAGGTGGCTACACCTTC TRBD1 - TRBJ1-2 TRBV6-5
CASRLSGQGLTDTQYF TGCGCCAGCAGACTTTCGGGACAGGGCCTAACAGATACGCAGTATTTT TRBD1 - TRBJ2-3 TRBV5-1
CASSLSGLAGGRSSYNEQFF TGTGCCAGCAGTTTATCGGGACTAGCGGGGGGACGAAGCTCCTACAATGAGCAGTTCTTC TRBD2 - TRBJ2-1 TRBV27
CASSLGRGPTDTQYF TGTGCCAGCAGTTTAGGGCGGGGGCCCACAGATACGCAGTATTTT - - TRBJ2-3 TRBV28
CASSVRGIYSYNEQFF TGTGCCAGCAGCGTTAGGGGGATCTACTCCTACAATGAGCAGTTCTTC - - TRBJ2-1 TRBV9
CASSEENIAGGPNEQFF TGTGCCAGCAGTGAAGAGAATATAGCGGGGGGGCCAAATGAGCAGTTCTTC TRBD2 - TRBJ2-1 TRBV2
CASSPNRGSNQPQHF TGTGCCAGCTCACCTAACAGGGGTAGCAATCAGCCCCAGCATTTT TRBD1 - TRBJ1-5 TRBV18
CASSRQAMNTEAFF TGCGCCAGCAGCCGACAGGCAATGAACACTGAAGCTTTCTTT - - TRBJ1-1 TRBV5-1
CAWSKTSYEQYF TGTGCCTGGAGTAAGACCTCCTACGAGCAGTACTTC - - TRBJ2-7 TRBV30